The entry below gives a single TCR beta chain sequence along with its context. This receptor's antigen is unknown. It has no much larger one-base neighbor in the sample; base qualities were not kept. This entry is derived from a study of shared clonotypes between healthy human individuals (dated by TCRdb to about 2020). Context from the whole study: The cohort included three men and a couple of women between 18 and 49 years of age. For each donor, CD4 naive and CD4 memory were each run on three plates, CD8 naive on two plates, and CD8 memory on one plate. To estimate repertoire size and how much clonotype sharing occurs between individuals, the study deeply sequenced the blood TCR repertoires of roughly 5 healthy adults. Different laboratories and diverse techniques were used to prepare libraries and sequence TCR repertoires, to increase sequencing depth and limit assay-specific biases. Leukapheresis yielded between about 0.85 and 9 billion PBMCs per donor.

What the research found in general, with its limitations: Pairwise subsampling led to the expectation that sequencing depth would affect the degree of clonotype sharing among donors. About 5% of naive CD4, 3.5% of naive CD8, around 2.3% of memory CD4, and roughly 0.4% of memory CD8 clonotypes were shared across several donors. Even with the large sequencing depth, rarefaction of the sorted-subset datasets indicated that sequencing was incomplete. Naive subsets generally had larger estimated clonotype richness than memory subsets. Because the study included only a small number of donors, the genetic and exposure-history diversity represented was limited. Compared with non-shared clonotypes, the clonotypes found in all four sorted-subset donors had higher generation probabilities. Sampling was restricted to blood, and TCR repertoires in tissues likely differ from the TCR repertoires found in blood.

Using the deep immunoSEQ assay, TCR CDR3 regions were amplified from genomic DNA by multiplex PCR. Extracted genomic DNA from each cell subset was spread evenly across all wells of several immunoSEQ 96-well plates, with each plate serving as a replicate. For sorted subsets, each replicate PCR was loaded with about 0.2 ug genomic DNA, equivalent to about 30,000 T cell genomes. The purified libraries were quantified using a Qubit 3.0 fluorometer, sized with a Bioanalyzer 2100, and then quantified again using the KAPA Library Quantification kit. A separate single-read 150-cycle Illumina NextSeq 550 flow cell was used to sequence each immunoSEQ 96-well plate. The original pipeline was this. The immunoSEQ output contained only junctional sequences without quality scores, so filtering could not match that applied to full-length reads. Sequences were annotated with PyIR, a Python wrapper for IgBLAST v1.9, and V/J genes and CDR3 were assigned using IMGT germline references. Reads were filtered out if the reads had weak V/J assignments (E-value above 1e-6), no CDR3, stop codons, out-of-frame junctions, or ambiguous translated residues. V3J clonotypes were defined by identical inferred V gene, J gene, and CDR3 amino acid sequence. Percentage overlap between repertoires was computed as shared unique clonotypes divided by the size of the smaller repertoire. Three approaches were used to assess repertoire richness: RTK rarefaction, the Chao1 estimator, and Recon v2.1 estimates of unobserved clonotypes. OLGA was used to compute generation probabilities for all TCRbeta clonotypes that the gDNA method yielded from four donors. The immuneACCESS repertoire file appears here via TCRdb, limited to in-frame rearrangements. These files lack a portion of the clones; in checked studies, under half of the deficit traces to unresolved V genes, and the cause of the others is not known. That table supplies the V and J calls and clone size; D and trimming were determined from the DNA. A total of 2,100,000 or so clones appear in this sample, almost 96% of them only once. Jointly, the top ten make up 0.13% of the sample.

Donors were healthy HIV-negative adults with no recently reported acute infections or vaccinations. Every donor was a Caucasian adult residing in Nashville, Tennessee, USA. Magnetic negative selection was used to enrich CD4+ T cells, after which naive cells were positively selected on CD45RA and the negative fraction became the memory subset. After blood collection by leukapheresis, PBMCs were isolated using Ficoll-Histopaque density gradient centrifugation and then cryopreserved in the vapor phase of liquid nitrogen. Purity and quantity of every magnetically sorted T cell population were checked by analytical flow cytometry. Genomic DNA was isolated from every sorted fraction and measured by UV absorbance on a Nanodrop 2000c. The germline ends are 14 bases apart after V is trimmed by 4 bases and J by 0 bases. The CDR3 numbers 15 residues from cysteine through phenylalanine. Only the CDR3 region is kept as DNA, spanning 45 bases read in frame from base 1. Reading the germline V gene gives CDR1 SQVTM and CDR2 ANQGSEA.

The sequenced sample was naive CD4+ T cells sorted from blood. The meaning of the sample's cell subset or site label: CD45RA+ positively selected. The receptor was isolated from a young man in good health. The chain joins TRBV29-1 to TRBJ2-3, with the identity of the D gene unclear. The nucleotide sequence is given as TGCAGCGTTGTATCCACGGCCTCTAGCACAGATACGCAGTATTTT. This sequence encodes CSVVSTASSTDTQYF.